The T cell receptor beta chain under discussion was sequenced for a study of spatial heterogeneity in lung cancer. Overall study context: Each distinct TCR and UMI combination averaged more than ten appearances in raw reads. Points from the study as a whole: One measure, the expanded intratumoral alpha and beta TCR count, tracked tumor mutation counts.

TCRdb re-analysed the 5' RACE reads in MiXCR, keeping a single row per CDR3 protein. This sample carries over 6,500 distinct CDR3 sequences, roughly an eighth of them seen once, and the ten largest clones take more than 20%. A few counts support this clonotype. Its cognate antigen is unknown. This beta chain came through as a stray read in a library set up for alpha chains, and its size says little. The CDR3 consists of 15 residues. Trimming removed 4 bases from V and 10 bases from J; junction bases left unmatched: 11. Looked up from germline, CDR1 is GTSNPN and CDR2 is SVGIG (reference sequence). Noted time point: sample taken at primary tumor resection.

The sequencing used lung tumor tissue, collected at surgery. This TCR came from a male donor with early-stage non-small cell lung cancer. The chain links TRBV30 to TRBJ1-6; TRBD1 matches at 9 bases. CDR3 DNA sequence: TGTGCCTGGACCTCCGGGGGGACAGGGAAGTCACCCCTCCACTTT. It yields the protein CAWTSGGTGKSPLHF.